Below are 4 T cell receptor beta chains sequenced from a single sample in a study of blood T cells in healthy people across ages (dated by TCRdb to the mid-2010s). The library was prepared using 5' RACE. Sequencing relied on an Illumina HiSeq 2500. A second PCR of roughly 7 to 11 cycles was performed with a sample-barcoded 5' primer and a J-beta primer mix. TCRdb trimmed the raw reads at Q25, called clones with MiXCR and kept productive beta chains. Each CDR3 protein appears once, grouped with its most common genes and DNA. The table for this sample lists more than 1,000,000 distinct CDR3 sequences; less than 25% of them were counted only once. The top ten constitute around 0.7% of the sample. The same specimen was also included in a second study, on T cells of mothers and their children.

Sequenced sample: blood. The source of these receptors is a girl aged 2 to 9 in good health.

There are a few counts of this clonotype. Here the CDR3 DNA reads TGTGCCAGCAGCAAAGAAAGGAGTGGAGGAGGACAGGTAGGGCAGTACTTC. Its protein is CASSKERSGGGQVGQYF. The J gene is TRBJ2-7, the V gene TRBV21-1; TRBD1 reflects the table's D call only, with no check against the DNA. TRBV21-1 is noted as a pseudogene. The CDR3 extends over 17 amino acids.

CDR3 amino acids: CASRPGGGANSPLHF. The CDR3 region has the DNA TGTGCCAGCAGGCCAGGGGGGGGAGCTAATTCACCCCTCCACTTT. This rearrangement joins TRBV27 to TRBJ1-6; 7 bases agree with TRBD1. This CDR3 is built from 15 residues. V dropped 6 bases and J dropped 6; count of bases not matched to a gene: 8. Per germline, CDR1 MNHEY and CDR2 SMNVEV (reference sequence).

V is TRBV13 and J is TRBJ2-2, with D perhaps TRBD2 (6 bases). The CDR3 runs 16 residues. Germline V gene sequence: CDR1 PRHDT, CDR2 FYEKMQ (reference sequence). Trimming pared 3 bases from V and 6 bases from J, leaving 17 bases between. CDR3: CASSFVTRGEAGELFF. DNA for the CDR3: TGTGCCAGCAGCTTTGTAACCCGAGGGGAGGCCGGGGAGCTGTTTTTT.

This clonotype has only a few counts. The rearrangement links TRBV11-2 to TRBJ2-3; TRBD1 matches at 9 bases. This CDR3 is built from 16 residues. Trimming removed 4 bases from V and 2 bases from J; junction bases left unmatched: 7. Germline CDR1 is SGHAT and CDR2 is FQNNGV. Written as DNA, the CDR3 is TGTGCCAGCAGCTACAGGGGGCGCACGGACACAGATACGCAGTATTTT. This translates into CASSYRGRTDTDTQYF.